Below are 21 T cell receptor beta chains sequenced from a single sample in a study of PD-L1 blockade in urothelial cancer. Only in-frame clones appear in the TCRdb table, and some are missing; sequencing was by immunoSEQ multiplex PCR. The sample holds more than 45,000 clones; roughly 77% are singletons and the top ten take around 3.4%. The sequenced sample was PBMCs, obtained around atezolizumab (anti-PD-L1) treatment. Every receptor here comes from a man aged 65-85 years with urothelial cancer.

This rearrangement joins TRBV7-2 to TRBJ2-4; D remains ambiguous. Germline loops: CDR1 SGHTA, CDR2 FQGNSA. This CDR3 spans 12 amino acids. The ends were cut back, 1 base at V and 6 bases at J, with 4 bases in the middle. The CDR3 coding sequence is TGTGCCAGCAGCTTAGTTAGAAACATTCAGTACTTC. It translates to CASSLVRNIQYF.

The chain joins TRBV10-3 to TRBJ2-3; D may be TRBD2 (6 bases). With 0 bases removed from V and 9 bases from J, the gap between germline ends came to 7 bases. Germline values: CDR1 ENHRY, CDR2 SYGVKD. The CDR3 runs to 12 residues. CDR3 DNA sequence: TGTGCCATCAGTGAGTCTCGGGGGACGCAGTATTTT. Its protein is CAISESRGTQYF.

V and J are TRBV7-7 and TRBJ2-1; D perhaps matches TRBD1 (5 bases). This CDR3 region has 13 residues. Germline V gene data show CDR1 as SSHAT and CDR2 as FNYEAQ (reference sequence). Deletions cut 1 base from V and 4 bases from J, with 5 bases between. The CDR3 DNA reads TGTGCCAGCAGCTTAGGGACATACAATGAGCAGTTCTTC. Translated, it gives CASSLGTYNEQFF.

V and J are TRBV4-3 and TRBJ2-1, with 9 bases aligning to TRBD2. The CDR3 extends over 18 amino acids. Unmatched junction bases numbered 12, after V lost 0 bases and J lost 6 bases. In germline, CDR1 is LGHNA, CDR2 YSLEER. CDR3 sequence: CASSQDRTSAPWVNEQFF. The CDR3 DNA sequence: TGCGCCAGCAGCCAAGATAGGACTAGCGCTCCCTGGGTCAATGAGCAGTTCTTC.

V usage is TRBV5-1 and J usage is TRBJ1-6; D gene ambiguous. V was shortened by 1 base and J by 5 bases, with 10 bases between the two germline ends. CDR3 size: 15 residues. The germline gives CDR1 SGHRS, CDR2 YFSETQ. The CDR3 here is CASSLNWADNSPLHF. CDR3 nucleotide sequence: TGCGCCAGCAGCTTGAATTGGGCCGATAATTCACCCCTCCACTTT.

The chain couples TRBV5-1 to TRBJ2-3; D is undetermined. The CDR3 runs 14 residues. The germline V gene encodes CDR1 SGHRS and CDR2 YFSETQ. V shed 1 base and J shed 0 bases, with 6 bases lying between them. The CDR3 DNA is TGCGCCAGCAGCTTGATGGGCAGCACAGATACGCAGTATTTT. Translation: CASSLMGSTDTQYF.

This clone was observed a single time. The J gene is TRBJ1-1, the V gene TRBV19, with D tentatively TRBD1 (6 bases). The V end lost 1 base, the J end lost 1 base, and 7 bases lay between the germline ends. The germline gives CDR1 LNHDA, CDR2 SQIVND (reference sequence). The CDR3 has 14 amino acids. CDR3 DNA sequence: TGTGCCAGTAGTATAGGCAGGGGGAACACTGAAGCTTTCTTT. Translated, it gives CASSIGRGNTEAFF.

The rearrangement joins TRBV29-1 to TRBJ2-1, with 12 bases identical to TRBD2. After removal of 6 bases from V and 10 bases from J, the junction contained 10 bases not matched to a gene. Germline CDR1 is SQVTM and CDR2 is ANQGSEA. The CDR3 length is 14 residues. The CDR3 DNA reads as TGCAGCGTGAGGACTAGCGGGACCGGTGGAGAGCAGTTCTTC. It translates to CSVRTSGTGGEQFF.

The gene calls are TRBV4-1 and TRBJ2-3; tentatively, D is TRBD2 (6 bases). CDR3 size: 16 residues. In germline, CDR1 is MGHRA, CDR2 YSYEKL. V lost 7 bases and J lost 4, with 21 bases in between. The CDR3 loop reads CASTPGTFLVADTQYF. The DNA of the CDR3 is TGCGCCAGCACCCCAGGGACTTTTTTGGTAGCAGATACGCAGTATTTT.

This clone was counted a few times. V is TRBV5-4 and J is TRBJ1-1; TRBD1 is a possible D gene (6 bases). V lost 4 bases and J lost 2, with 12 bases in between. The CDR3 is 14 residues long. Germline loops: CDR1 SGHNT, CDR2 YYREEE (reference sequence). The CDR3, as DNA: TGTGCCAGCAGCACACGGACAGTCAACACTGAAGCTTTCTTT. Translated, it gives CASSTRTVNTEAFF.

J is TRBJ2-5 and V is TRBV29-1; D not resolved. Trimming took 3 bases from V and 5 from J, leaving 10 bases between them. The CDR3 totals 12 residues. The germline gives CDR1 SQVTM, CDR2 ANQGSEA. The CDR3 DNA reads as TGCAGCGTTGATCGCGGTGGTGAGACCCAGTACTTC. Its protein product is CSVDRGGETQYF.

The chain employs TRBV18 and TRBJ2-5; D gene unclear. V was cut by 2 bases and J by 2 bases, with 9 bases left in between. The CDR3 contains 14 residues. CDR1 KGHSH and CDR2 LQKENI come from the germline V gene. The CDR3 DNA sequence: TGTGCCAGCTCACCAACCAACAGTCAAGAGACCCAGTACTTC. This encodes CASSPTNSQETQYF.

The chain combines TRBV7-9 with TRBJ1-4; D is possibly TRBD1 (6 bases). V lost 4 bases and J lost 3, with 9 bases in between. The CDR3 length is 14 residues. Germline lookup yields CDR1 SEHNR and CDR2 FQNEAQ (reference sequence). CDR3 sequence (DNA): TGTGCCAGCAGCTCAGGGGATGCTAATGAAAAACTGTTTTTT. Its protein product is CASSSGDANEKLFF. Full variable domain (remainder filled in from reference TRBV7-9 and TRBJ1-4): DTGVSQNPRHKITKRGQNVTFRCDPISEHNRLYWYRQTLGQGPEFLTYFQNEAQLEKSRLLSDRFSAERPKGSFSTLEIQRTEQGDSAMYLCASSSGDANEKLFFGSGTQLSVL.

This clone was observed a handful of times. The CDR3 loop is CASRAPTVNTEAFF. The CDR3 DNA reads as TGTGCCAGCAGGGCCCCGACAGTAAACACTGAAGCTTTCTTT. The V gene is TRBV2, the J gene TRBJ1-1, with D maybe TRBD1 (5 bases). Germline V gives CDR1 SNHLY, CDR2 FYNNEI. This CDR3 spans 14 amino acids. The V and J ends lost 6 bases and 2 bases respectively, with 13 bases between them.

The chain links TRBV10-3 to TRBJ1-1; D call uncertain. V was trimmed by 2 bases and J by 0 bases, leaving 10 bases between them. The CDR3 is made up of 15 amino acids. Germline assignment: CDR1 ENHRY and CDR2 SYGVKD. As DNA, the CDR3 is TGTGCCATCAGTGAGCCGGGAGCGGTGAACACTGAAGCTTTCTTT. It specifies CAISEPGAVNTEAFF.

The CDR3 protein is CASSLGHWNTEAFF. The CDR3 DNA sequence: TGCGCCAGCAGCTTGGGGCATTGGAACACTGAAGCTTTCTTT. This chain links TRBV5-1 with TRBJ1-1, with D unresolved. Germline values: CDR1 SGHRS, CDR2 YFSETQ. Trimming left V 0 bases short and J 1 base short, with 7 bases between. This CDR3 region has 14 residues.

CDR3 in DNA: TGTGCCAGTAGTACAGGGCGCACAGATACGCAGTATTTT. This encodes CASSTGRTDTQYF. V usage is TRBV19 and J usage is TRBJ2-3, with D perhaps TRBD1 (5 bases). Germline lookup yields CDR1 LNHDA and CDR2 SQIVND (reference sequence). V was trimmed by 4 bases and J by 1 base, leaving 6 bases between them. This CDR3 contains 13 residues.

The chain recombines TRBV2 with TRBJ1-2, with 8 bases identical to TRBD1. Germline CDR1 reads SNHLY; CDR2 reads FYNNEI. V shed 4 bases, J shed 7 bases, and the junction held 5 bases outside the gene matches. The CDR3 runs to 13 residues. CDR3 nucleotides: TGTGCCAGCAGTGCCGACAGGGGACCTGGCTACACCTTC. It translates to CASSADRGPGYTF.

The chain links TRBV11-1 to TRBJ2-7; possibly TRBD1 for D (5 bases). CDR1 is SGHAT and CDR2 is FQDESV in the germline V gene (reference sequence). The CDR3 length is 14 residues. V dropped 2 bases and J dropped 4 bases, with 12 bases sitting between them. In DNA form, the CDR3 reads TGTGCCAGCAGCTTAAGGCCAGGGCAATACGAGCAGTACTTC. Amino acids: CASSLRPGQYEQYF.

The chain combines TRBV6-4 with TRBJ1-3; 7 positions agree with TRBD1. Germline V CDR1 and CDR2: MRHNA, SNTAGT. J was trimmed by 2 bases and V by 3 bases; bases with no gene match: 1. This CDR3 is built from 14 residues. The CDR3 loop is CASSDTGAGNTIYF. CDR3 sequence (DNA): TGTGCCAGCAGTGATACAGGGGCTGGAAACACCATATATTTT.

This clone was found a few times. The chain recombines TRBV5-6 with TRBJ2-5; TRBD2 aligns across 7 bases. The CDR3 consists of 19 residues. Germline CDR1 reads SGHDT; CDR2 reads YYEEEE. V gave up 5 bases and J gave up 4 bases; unmatched junction bases: 23. The CDR3, as DNA: TGTGCCAGCAGGAATTACTGGGGCCCTAGGGGCGGGGGATCAGAGACCCAGTACTTC. The encoded protein is CASRNYWGPRGGGSETQYF.